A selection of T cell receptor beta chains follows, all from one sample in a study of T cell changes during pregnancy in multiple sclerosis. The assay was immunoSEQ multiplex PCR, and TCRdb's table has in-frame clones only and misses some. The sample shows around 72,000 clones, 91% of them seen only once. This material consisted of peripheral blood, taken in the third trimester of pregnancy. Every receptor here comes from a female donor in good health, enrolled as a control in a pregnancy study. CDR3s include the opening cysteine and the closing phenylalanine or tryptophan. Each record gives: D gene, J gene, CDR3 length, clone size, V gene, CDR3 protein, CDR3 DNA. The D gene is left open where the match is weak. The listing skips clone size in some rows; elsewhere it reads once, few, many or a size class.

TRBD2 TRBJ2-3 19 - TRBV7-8 CASSLFVAGVREDTDTQYF TGTGCCAGCAGCTTGTTCGTAGCGGGGGTAAGAGAAGACACAGATACGCAGTATTTT
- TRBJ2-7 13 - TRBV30 CAYKGTPIYEQYF TGTGCTTATAAAGGGACTCCCATCTACGAGCAGTACTTC
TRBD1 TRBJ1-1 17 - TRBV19 CASSTRTGGRLYTEAFF TGTGCCAGTAGTACGAGGACAGGGGGGCGTCTGTACACTGAAGCTTTCTTT
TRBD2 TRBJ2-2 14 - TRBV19 CASTAGGNTGELFF TGTGCCAGTACGGCGGGGGGGAACACCGGGGAGCTGTTTTTT
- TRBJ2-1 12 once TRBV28 CASSLRYNEQFF TGTGCCAGCAGTTTACGGTACAATGAGCAGTTCTTC
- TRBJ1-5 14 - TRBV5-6 CASSLGPGDQPQHF TGTGCCAGCAGCTTGGGTCCAGGTGATCAGCCCCAGCATTTT
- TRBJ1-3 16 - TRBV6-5 CASSYSAGNGRNTIYF TGTGCCAGCAGTTACTCAGCAGGGAACGGTCGAAACACCATATATTTT
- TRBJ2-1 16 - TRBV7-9 CASSGNRGSSYNEQFF TGTGCCAGCAGCGGTAACCGGGGTAGCTCCTACAATGAGCAGTTCTTC
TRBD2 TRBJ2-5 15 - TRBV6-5 CASRLAGGLQETQYF TGTGCCAGCAGATTAGCGGGGGGCCTCCAAGAGACCCAGTACTTC
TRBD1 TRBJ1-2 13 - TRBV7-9 CASSPGQGYGYTF TGTGCCAGCAGCCCCGGACAGGGCTATGGCTACACCTTC
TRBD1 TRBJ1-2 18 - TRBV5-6 CASSLARSRGLRFGGYTF TGTGCCAGCAGCTTGGCTCGGTCCAGGGGGCTAAGATTCGGGGGCTACACCTTC
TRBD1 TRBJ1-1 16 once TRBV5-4 CASTRTGVADETEAFF TGTGCCAGTACACGGACAGGGGTTGCCGATGAAACTGAAGCTTTCTTT
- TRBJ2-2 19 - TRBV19 CASKRQPIQGIGNTGELFF TGTGCCAGCAAAAGACAGCCCATACAGGGCATTGGTAACACCGGGGAGCTGTTTTTT
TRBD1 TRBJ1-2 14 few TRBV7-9 CASSSGQGEFGYTF TGTGCCAGCAGCTCAGGACAGGGGGAATTTGGCTACACCTTC
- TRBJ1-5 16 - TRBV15 CATSRVDTGSGQPQHF TGTGCCACCAGCAGAGTAGACACAGGGTCAGGTCAGCCCCAGCATTTT
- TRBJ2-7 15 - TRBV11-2 CASSLELNSSYEQYF TGTGCCAGCAGCTTAGAACTCAATAGCTCCTACGAGCAGTACTTC
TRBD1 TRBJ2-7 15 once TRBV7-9 CASSLVGQGSYEQYF TGTGCCAGCAGCTTAGTGGGACAGGGTTCCTACGAGCAGTACTTC
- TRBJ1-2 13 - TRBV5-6 CASGERQRYGYTF TGTGCCAGTGGAGAAAGACAGCGCTATGGCTACACCTTC
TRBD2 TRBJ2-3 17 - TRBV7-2 CASSYRLAGGGADTQYF TGTGCCAGCAGTTATAGACTAGCGGGAGGCGGGGCAGATACGCAGTATTTT
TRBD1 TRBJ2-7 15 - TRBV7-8 CASSLDPGTAKEQYF TGTGCCAGCAGCTTAGATCCCGGGACAGCGAAAGAGCAGTACTTC
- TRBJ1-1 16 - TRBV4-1 CASSQGHGRSGTEAFF TGCGCCAGCAGCCAAGGGCACGGCCGGTCGGGCACTGAAGCTTTCTTT
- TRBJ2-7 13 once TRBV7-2 CASSSRFDYEQYF TGTGCCAGCAGCTCGAGGTTCGACTACGAGCAGTACTTC
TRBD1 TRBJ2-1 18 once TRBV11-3 CASSLDSRQGSSYNEQFF TGTGCCAGCAGCTTAGATTCGCGACAGGGGAGCTCCTACAATGAGCAGTTCTTC
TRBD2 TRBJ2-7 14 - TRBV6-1 CASKRAGGQPEQYF TGTGCCAGCAAGCGGGCGGGGGGGCAGCCCGAGCAGTACTTC
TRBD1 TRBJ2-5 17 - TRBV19 CASSPPGQGVGSKTQYF TGTGCCAGTAGTCCTCCGGGACAGGGAGTGGGGTCTAAGACCCAGTACTTC
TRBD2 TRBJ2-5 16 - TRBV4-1 CASSREWRGGEETQYF TGCGCCAGCAGCCGAGAGTGGCGGGGGGGTGAAGAGACCCAGTACTTC
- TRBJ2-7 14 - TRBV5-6 CASSPVGGLYEQYF TGTGCCAGCAGCCCGGTCGGGGGTTTATACGAGCAGTACTTC
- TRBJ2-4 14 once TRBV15 CATAGTRAKNIQYF TGTGCCACCGCAGGAACACGGGCCAAAAACATTCAGTACTTC
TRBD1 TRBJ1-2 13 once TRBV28 CASRLQGAGGYTF TGTGCCAGCAGATTACAGGGGGCTGGAGGCTACACCTTC
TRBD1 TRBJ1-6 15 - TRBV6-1 CASSAGQGEYSPLHF TGTGCCAGCAGTGCGGGACAGGGTGAGTATTCACCCCTCCACTTT
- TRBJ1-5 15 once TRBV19 CASSIRAGGHQPQHF TGTGCCAGTAGTATTCGGGCCGGGGGACATCAGCCCCAGCATTTT
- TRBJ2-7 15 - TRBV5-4 CASSGAGTDFYEQYF TGTGCCAGCAGCGGAGCAGGGACTGACTTTTACGAGCAGTACTTC
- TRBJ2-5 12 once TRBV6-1 CATGLYQLDQYF TGTGCCACGGGACTCTACCAACTAGACCAGTACTTC
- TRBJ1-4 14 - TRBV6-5 CASSSQGFNEKLFF TGTGCCAGCAGTTCGCAGGGGTTTAATGAAAAACTGTTTTTT
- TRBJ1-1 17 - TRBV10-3 CAARGGGGIGMNTEAFF TGTGCCGCGAGGGGTGGGGGGGGCATTGGGATGAACACTGAAGCTTTCTTT
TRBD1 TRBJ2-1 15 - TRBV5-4 CASSSGDRVGWEQFF TGTGCCAGCAGCTCCGGGGACAGGGTCGGGTGGGAGCAGTTCTTC
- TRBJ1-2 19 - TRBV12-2 CASRLSELAGKTRGYGYTF TGTGCAAGTCGCTTATCTGAGTTGGCAGGGAAGACCCGTGGGTATGGCTACACCTTC
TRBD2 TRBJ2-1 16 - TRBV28 CASRPTSGGAYNEQFF TGTGCCAGCAGGCCTACTAGCGGTGGGGCCTACAATGAGCAGTTCTTC
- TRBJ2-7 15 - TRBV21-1 CASSLRRQGPYEQYF TGTGCCAGCAGCCTCCGTCGACAGGGGCCCTACGAGCAGTACTTC
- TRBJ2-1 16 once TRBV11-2 CASSLTVGNIYNEQFF TGTGCCAGCAGCTTAACAGTAGGTAATATCTACAATGAGCAGTTCTTC
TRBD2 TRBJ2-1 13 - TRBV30 CAYERGRFDEQFF TGTGCCTACGAGCGGGGCCGTTTCGATGAGCAGTTCTTC
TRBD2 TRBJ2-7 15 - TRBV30 CAWSFAGGASYEQYF TGTGCCTGGAGCTTCGCGGGAGGGGCCTCCTACGAGCAGTACTTC
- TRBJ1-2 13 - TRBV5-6 CASRVGRLDGYTF TGTGCCAGCAGGGTGGGGCGCTTGGATGGCTACACCTTC
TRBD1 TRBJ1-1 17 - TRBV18 CASSPLGRGHKNTEAFF TGTGCCAGCTCACCACTCGGCAGGGGGCATAAAAACACTGAAGCTTTCTTT
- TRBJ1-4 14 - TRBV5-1 CASRRWENNEKLFF TGCGCCAGCAGAAGATGGGAGAACAATGAAAAACTGTTTTTT
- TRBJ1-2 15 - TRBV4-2 CASSQAAGGNYGYTF TGTGCCAGCAGCCAAGCCGCGGGGGGTAACTATGGCTACACCTTC
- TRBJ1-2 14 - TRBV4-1 CASSQEGGRGGYTF TGCGCCAGCAGCCAAGAGGGGGGGAGAGGCGGCTACACCTTC
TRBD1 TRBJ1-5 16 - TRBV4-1 CASSRPDRGPNQPQHF TGCGCCAGCAGCCGTCCTGACAGGGGACCAAATCAGCCCCAGCATTTT
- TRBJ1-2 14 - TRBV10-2 CASRTIQANYGYTF TGCGCCAGCAGGACCATACAGGCTAACTATGGCTACACCTTC
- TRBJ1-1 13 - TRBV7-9 CASSAQGDTEAFF TGTGCCAGCAGCGCGCAGGGCGACACTGAAGCTTTCTTT
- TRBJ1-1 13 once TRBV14 CASRLQLNTEAFF TGTGCCAGCAGGTTACAACTGAACACTGAAGCTTTCTTT
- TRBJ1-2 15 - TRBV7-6 CASSPGTPISYGYTF TGTGCCAGCAGCCCCGGGACTCCTATTTCCTATGGCTACACCTTC
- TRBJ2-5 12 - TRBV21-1 CASSTISGTQYF TGTGCCAGCAGCACGATTAGCGGGACCCAGTACTTC
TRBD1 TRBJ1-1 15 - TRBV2 CASQLDQGARTEAFF TGTGCCAGCCAGCTGGATCAGGGGGCGCGGACTGAAGCTTTCTTT
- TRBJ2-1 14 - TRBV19 CASSLSSPYNEQFF TGTGCCAGTAGTTTAAGCTCCCCTTACAATGAGCAGTTCTTC